This T cell receptor (beta chain) was retrieved from a study of T cell repertoires in cytomegalovirus infection. V lost 7 bases to trimming and J lost 3 bases, with 12 bases between them. This CDR3 comprises 13 residues. Germline assignment: CDR1 LNHDA and CDR2 SQIVND (reference sequence). This clonotype was seen a handful of times. The antigen remains undetermined. Study-wide findings and caveats: Totalled public TCR beta family frequency picked out people who carried CMV plus the relevant HLA.

TCRdb re-analysed the reads in MiXCR, keeping a single row per CDR3 protein. This table has approximately 110,000 distinct CDR3 sequences, about 33% appearing once. The clonotype comes from a human donor in good health (CMV status not recorded). Some clones in this sample may be carry-over from other donors' samples. This chain uses TRBV19 with TRBJ1-2, with TRBD1 as a possible D gene (5 bases). This specimen consisted of CD8+ T cells from cultured PBMCs, obtained from culture after CMV antigen stimulation. The CDR3: CASTPGGDYGYTF. CDR3 DNA sequence: TGTGCCAGTACCCCAGGAGGGGACTATGGCTACACCTTC.